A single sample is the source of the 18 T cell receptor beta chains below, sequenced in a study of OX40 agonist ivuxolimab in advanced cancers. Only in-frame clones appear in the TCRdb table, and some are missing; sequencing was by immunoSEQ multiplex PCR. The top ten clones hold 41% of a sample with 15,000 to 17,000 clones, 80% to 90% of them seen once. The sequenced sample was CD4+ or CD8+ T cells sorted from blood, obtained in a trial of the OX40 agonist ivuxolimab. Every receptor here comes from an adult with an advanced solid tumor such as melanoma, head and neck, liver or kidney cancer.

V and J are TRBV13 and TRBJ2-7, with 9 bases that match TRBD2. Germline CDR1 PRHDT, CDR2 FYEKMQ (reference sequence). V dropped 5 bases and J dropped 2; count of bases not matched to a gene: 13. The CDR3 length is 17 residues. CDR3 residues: CASSRGQAGGPTYEQYF. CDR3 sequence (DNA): TGTGCCAGCAGCCGCGGTCAAGCGGGAGGTCCCACCTACGAGCAGTACTTC.

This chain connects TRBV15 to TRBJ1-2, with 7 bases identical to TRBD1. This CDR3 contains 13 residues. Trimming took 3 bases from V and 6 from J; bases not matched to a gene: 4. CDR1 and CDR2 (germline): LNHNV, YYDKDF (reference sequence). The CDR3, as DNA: TGTGCCACCAGCAGGGGGACAGCGGATGGCTACACCTTC. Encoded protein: CATSRGTADGYTF.

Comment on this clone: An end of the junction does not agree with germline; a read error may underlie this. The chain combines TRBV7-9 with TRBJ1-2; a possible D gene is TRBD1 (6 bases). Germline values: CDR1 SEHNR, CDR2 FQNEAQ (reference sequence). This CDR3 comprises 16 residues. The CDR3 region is CASSVEKDRINPGYAF. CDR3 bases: TGTGCCAGCAGCGTAGAGAAGGACAGAATTAATCCCGGCTACGCCTTC.

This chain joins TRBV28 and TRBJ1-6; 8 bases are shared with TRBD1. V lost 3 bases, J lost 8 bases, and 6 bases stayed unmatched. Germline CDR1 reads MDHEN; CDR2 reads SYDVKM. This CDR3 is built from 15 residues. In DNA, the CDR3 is TGTGCCAGCAGTTTCACGGACAGGGTGGATTCACCCCTCCACTTT. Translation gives CASSFTDRVDSPLHF.

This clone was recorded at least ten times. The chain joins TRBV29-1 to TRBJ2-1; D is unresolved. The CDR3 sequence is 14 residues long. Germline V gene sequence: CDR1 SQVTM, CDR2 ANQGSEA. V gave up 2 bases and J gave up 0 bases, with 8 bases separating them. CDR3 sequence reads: CSVERASSYNEQFF. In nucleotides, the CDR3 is TGCAGCGTTGAACGGGCGAGCTCCTACAATGAGCAGTTCTTC.

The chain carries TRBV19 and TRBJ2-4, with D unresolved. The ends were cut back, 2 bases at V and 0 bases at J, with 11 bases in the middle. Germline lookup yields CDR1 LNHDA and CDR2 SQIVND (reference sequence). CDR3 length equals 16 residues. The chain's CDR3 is CASSIWPLLAKNIQYF. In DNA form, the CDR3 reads TGTGCCAGTAGTATATGGCCACTTCTAGCCAAAAACATTCAGTACTTC. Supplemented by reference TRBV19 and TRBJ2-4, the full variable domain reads DGGITQSPKYLFRKEGQNVTLSCEQNLNHDAMYWYRQDPGQGLRLIYYSQIVNDFQKGDIAEGYSVSREKKESFPLTVTSAQKNPTAFYLCASSIWPLLAKNIQYFGAGTRLSVL.

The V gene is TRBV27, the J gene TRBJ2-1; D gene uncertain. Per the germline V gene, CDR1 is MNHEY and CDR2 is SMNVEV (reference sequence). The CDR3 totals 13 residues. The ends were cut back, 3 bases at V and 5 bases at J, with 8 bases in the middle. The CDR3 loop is CASSFVRNNEQFF. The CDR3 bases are TGTGCCAGCAGTTTTGTGAGGAACAATGAGCAGTTCTTC.

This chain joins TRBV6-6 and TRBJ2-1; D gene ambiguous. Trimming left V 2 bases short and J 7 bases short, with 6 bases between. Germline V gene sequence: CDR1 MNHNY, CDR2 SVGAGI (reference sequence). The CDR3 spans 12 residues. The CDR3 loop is CASSYNGNEQFF. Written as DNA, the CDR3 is TGTGCCAGCAGTTACAATGGGAATGAGCAGTTCTTC.

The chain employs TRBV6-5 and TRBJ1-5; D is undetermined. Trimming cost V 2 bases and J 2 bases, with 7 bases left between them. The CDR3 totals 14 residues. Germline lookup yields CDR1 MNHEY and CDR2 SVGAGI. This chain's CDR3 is CASSYGPGNQPQHF. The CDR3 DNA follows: TGTGCCAGCAGTTACGGGCCAGGCAATCAGCCCCAGCATTTT.

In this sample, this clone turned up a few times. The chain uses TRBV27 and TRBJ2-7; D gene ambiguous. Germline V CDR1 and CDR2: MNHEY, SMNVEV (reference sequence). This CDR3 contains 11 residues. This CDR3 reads CSTKVRYEQYF. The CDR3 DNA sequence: TGTTCCACCAAGGTGAGGTACGAGCAGTACTTC.

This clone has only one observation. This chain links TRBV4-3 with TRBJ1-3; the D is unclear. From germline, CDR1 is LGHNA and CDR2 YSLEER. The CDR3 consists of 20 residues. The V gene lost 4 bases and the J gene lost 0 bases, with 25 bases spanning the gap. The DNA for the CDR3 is TGCGCCAGCAGCCTATCACTCCGCAGTACAAACATAGACTCTGGAAACACCATATATTTT. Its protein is CASSLSLRSTNIDSGNTIYF.

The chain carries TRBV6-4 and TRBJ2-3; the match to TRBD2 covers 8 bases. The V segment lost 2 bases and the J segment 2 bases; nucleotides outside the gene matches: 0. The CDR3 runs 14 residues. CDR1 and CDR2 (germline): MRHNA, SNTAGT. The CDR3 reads CASSDGLATDTQYF. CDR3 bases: TGTGCCAGCAGTGACGGACTAGCCACAGATACGCAGTATTTT.

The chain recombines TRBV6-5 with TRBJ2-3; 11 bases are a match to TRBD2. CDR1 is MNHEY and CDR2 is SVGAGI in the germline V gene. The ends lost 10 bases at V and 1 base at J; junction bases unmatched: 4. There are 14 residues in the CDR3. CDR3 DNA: TGTGCCACCCAGGGACTAGCGGGCACAGATACGCAGTATTTT. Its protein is CATQGLAGTDTQYF.

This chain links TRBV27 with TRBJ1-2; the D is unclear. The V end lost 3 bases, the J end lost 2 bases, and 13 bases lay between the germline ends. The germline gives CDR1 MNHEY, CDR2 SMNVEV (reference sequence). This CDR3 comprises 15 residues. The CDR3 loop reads CASSFLATVNYGYTF. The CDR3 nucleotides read TGTGCCAGCAGTTTTTTGGCCACAGTCAACTATGGCTACACCTTC.

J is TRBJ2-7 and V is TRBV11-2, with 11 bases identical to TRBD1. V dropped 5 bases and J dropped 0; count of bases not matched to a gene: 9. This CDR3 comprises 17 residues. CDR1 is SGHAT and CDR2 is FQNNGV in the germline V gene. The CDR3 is CASSRGTGGISSYEQYF. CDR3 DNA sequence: TGTGCCAGCAGCCGCGGGACAGGGGGGATTAGCTCCTACGAGCAGTACTTC.

This CDR3 is CASSLGDTGTYEQYF. In DNA, the CDR3 is TGTGCCAGCAGCTTAGGGGACACGGGTACCTACGAGCAGTACTTC. J is TRBJ2-7 and V is TRBV11-2; D is perhaps TRBD1 (6 bases). The CDR3 is made up of 15 amino acids. Germline lookup yields CDR1 SGHAT and CDR2 FQNNGV. Between the trimmed V and J ends, which lost 1 base and 2 bases, there was a span of 12 bases.

CDR3 region: CASSAGARGNTEAFF. CDR3 DNA: TGTGCCAGCAGCGCTGGAGCCAGGGGGAACACTGAAGCTTTCTTT. This chain joins TRBV9 and TRBJ1-1; D possibly corresponds to TRBD1 (6 bases). Deletions cut 3 bases from V and 1 base from J, with 13 bases between. The CDR3 consists of 15 residues. Germline CDR1 is SGDLS and CDR2 is YYNGEE.

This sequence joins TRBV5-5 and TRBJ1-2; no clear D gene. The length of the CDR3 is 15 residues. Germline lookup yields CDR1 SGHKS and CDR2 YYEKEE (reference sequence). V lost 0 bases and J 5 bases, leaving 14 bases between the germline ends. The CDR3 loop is CASSLAGQREYGYTF. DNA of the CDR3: TGTGCCAGCAGCTTGGCTGGGCAGAGGGAATATGGCTACACCTTC.